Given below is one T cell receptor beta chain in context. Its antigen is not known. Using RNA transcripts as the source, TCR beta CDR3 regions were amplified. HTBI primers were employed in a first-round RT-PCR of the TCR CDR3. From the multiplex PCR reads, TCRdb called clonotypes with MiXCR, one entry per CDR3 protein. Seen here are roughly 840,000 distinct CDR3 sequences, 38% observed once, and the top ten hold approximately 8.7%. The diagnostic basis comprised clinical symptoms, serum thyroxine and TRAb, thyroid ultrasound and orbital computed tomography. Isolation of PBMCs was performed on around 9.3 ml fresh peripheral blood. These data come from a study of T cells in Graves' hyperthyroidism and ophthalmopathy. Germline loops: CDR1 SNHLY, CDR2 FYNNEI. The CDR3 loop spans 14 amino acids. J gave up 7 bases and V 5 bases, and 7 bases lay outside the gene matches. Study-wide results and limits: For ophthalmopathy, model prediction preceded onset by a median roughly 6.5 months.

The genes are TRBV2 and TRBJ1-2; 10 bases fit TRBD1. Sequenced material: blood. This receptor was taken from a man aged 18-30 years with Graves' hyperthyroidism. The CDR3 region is CASSRGQGISGYTF. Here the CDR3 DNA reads TGTGCCAGCAGTCGGGGACAGGGGATCAGTGGCTACACCTTC.